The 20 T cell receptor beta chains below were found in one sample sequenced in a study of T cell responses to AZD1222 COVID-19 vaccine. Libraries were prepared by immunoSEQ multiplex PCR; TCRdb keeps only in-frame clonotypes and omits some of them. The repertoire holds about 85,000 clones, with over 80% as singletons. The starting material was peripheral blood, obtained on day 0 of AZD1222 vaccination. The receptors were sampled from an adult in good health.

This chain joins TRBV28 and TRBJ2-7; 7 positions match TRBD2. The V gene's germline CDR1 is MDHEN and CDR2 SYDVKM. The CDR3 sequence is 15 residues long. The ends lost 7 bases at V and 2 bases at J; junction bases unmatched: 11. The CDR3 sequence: CASTSLGGWTYEQYF. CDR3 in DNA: TGTGCCAGCACCTCACTGGGGGGGTGGACCTACGAGCAGTACTTC.

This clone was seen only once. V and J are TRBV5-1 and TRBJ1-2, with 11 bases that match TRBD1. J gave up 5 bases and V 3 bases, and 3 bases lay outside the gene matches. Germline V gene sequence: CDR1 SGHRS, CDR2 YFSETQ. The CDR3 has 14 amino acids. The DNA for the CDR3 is TGCGCCAGCAGCTCGGGACAGGGGGATTATGGCTACACCTTC. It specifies CASSSGQGDYGYTF.

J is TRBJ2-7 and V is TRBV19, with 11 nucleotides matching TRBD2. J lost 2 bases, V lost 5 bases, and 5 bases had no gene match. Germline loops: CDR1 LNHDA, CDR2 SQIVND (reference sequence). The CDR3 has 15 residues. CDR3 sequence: CASSPASGGTYEQYF. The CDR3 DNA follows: TGTGCCAGTAGTCCTGCTAGCGGGGGGACCTACGAGCAGTACTTC.

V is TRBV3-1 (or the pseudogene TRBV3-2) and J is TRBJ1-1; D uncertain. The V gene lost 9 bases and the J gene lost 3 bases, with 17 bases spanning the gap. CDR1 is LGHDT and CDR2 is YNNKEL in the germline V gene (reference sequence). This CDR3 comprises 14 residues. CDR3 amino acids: CASREGRWDTEAFF. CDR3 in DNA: TGTGCCAGTAGGGAAGGGCGGTGGGACACTGAAGCTTTCTTT.

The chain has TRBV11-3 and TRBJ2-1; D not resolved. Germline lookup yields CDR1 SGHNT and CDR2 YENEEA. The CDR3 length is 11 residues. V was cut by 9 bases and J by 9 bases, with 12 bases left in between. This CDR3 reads CARWWPVEQFF. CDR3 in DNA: TGTGCCAGGTGGTGGCCAGTTGAGCAGTTCTTC.

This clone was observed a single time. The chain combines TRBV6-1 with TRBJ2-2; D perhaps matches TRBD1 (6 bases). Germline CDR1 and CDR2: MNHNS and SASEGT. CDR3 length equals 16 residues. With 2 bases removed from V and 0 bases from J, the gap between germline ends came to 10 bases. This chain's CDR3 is CASSERGHTNTGELFF. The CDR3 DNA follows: TGTGCCAGCAGTGAAAGGGGACATACGAACACCGGGGAGCTGTTTTTT.

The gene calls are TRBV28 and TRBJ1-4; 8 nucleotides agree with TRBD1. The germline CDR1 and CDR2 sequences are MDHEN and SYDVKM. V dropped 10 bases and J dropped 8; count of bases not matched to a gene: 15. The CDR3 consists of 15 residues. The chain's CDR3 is CATHSSGGVREKLFF. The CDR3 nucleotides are TGTGCCACCCACTCCTCAGGGGGCGTTCGGGAAAAACTGTTTTTT.

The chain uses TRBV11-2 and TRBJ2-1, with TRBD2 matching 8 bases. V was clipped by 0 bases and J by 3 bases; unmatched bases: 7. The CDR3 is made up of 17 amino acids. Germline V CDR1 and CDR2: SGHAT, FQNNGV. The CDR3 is CASSLDSDLAGYNEQFF. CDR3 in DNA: TGTGCCAGCAGCTTAGATTCCGATCTAGCGGGCTACAATGAGCAGTTCTTC. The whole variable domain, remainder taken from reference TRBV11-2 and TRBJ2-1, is EAGVAQSPRYKIIEKRQSVAFWCNPISGHATLYWYQQILGQGPKLLIQFQNNGVVDDSQLPKDRFSAERLKGVDSTLKIQPAKLEDSAVYLCASSLDSDLAGYNEQFFGPGTRLTVL.

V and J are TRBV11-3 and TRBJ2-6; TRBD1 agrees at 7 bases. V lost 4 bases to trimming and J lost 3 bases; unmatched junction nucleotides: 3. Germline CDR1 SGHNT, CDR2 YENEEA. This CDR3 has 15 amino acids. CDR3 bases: TGTGCCAGCAGCTCGACAGGGCTTGGGGCCAACGTCCTGACTTTC. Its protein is CASSSTGLGANVLTF.

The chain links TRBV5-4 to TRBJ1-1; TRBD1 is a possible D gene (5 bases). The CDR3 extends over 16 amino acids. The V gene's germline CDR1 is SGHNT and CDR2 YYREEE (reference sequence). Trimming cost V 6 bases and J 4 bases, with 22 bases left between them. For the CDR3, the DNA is TGTGCCAGCACCATGACCGGGCTAGGGGCTGGCACTGAAGCTTTCTTT. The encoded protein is CASTMTGLGAGTEAFF.

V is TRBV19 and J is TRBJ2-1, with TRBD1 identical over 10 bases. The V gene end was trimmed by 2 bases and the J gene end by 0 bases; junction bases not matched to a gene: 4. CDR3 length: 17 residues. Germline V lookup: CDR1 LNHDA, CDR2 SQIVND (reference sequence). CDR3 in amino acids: CASSIPGDRGSYNEQFF. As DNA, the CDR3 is TGTGCCAGTAGTATACCAGGGGACAGGGGCTCCTACAATGAGCAGTTCTTC.

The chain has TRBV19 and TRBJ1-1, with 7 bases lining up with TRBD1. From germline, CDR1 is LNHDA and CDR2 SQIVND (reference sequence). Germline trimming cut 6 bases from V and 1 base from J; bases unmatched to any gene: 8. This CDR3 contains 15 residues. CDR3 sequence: CASSIGTASNTEAFF. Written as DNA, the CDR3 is TGTGCCAGTAGCATCGGGACAGCGTCGAACACTGAAGCTTTCTTT.

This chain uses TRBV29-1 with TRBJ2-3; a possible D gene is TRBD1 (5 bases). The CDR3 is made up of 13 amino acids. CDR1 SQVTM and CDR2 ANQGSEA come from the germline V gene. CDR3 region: CSAGEMGPDTQYF. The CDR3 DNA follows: TGCAGTGCTGGGGAAATGGGGCCAGATACGCAGTATTTT.

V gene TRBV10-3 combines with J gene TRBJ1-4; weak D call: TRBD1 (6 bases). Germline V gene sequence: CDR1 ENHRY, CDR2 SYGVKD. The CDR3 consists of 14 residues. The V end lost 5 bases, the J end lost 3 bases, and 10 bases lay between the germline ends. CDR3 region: CAISPGTSNEKLFF. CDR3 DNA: TGTGCCATCAGTCCGGGGACATCTAATGAAAAACTGTTTTTT.

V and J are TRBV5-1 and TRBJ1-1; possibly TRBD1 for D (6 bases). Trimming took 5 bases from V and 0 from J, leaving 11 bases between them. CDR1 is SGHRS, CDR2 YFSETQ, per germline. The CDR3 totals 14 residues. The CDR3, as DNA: TGCGCCAGCAGTTTAGGGGGGGTGAACACTGAAGCTTTCTTT. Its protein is CASSLGGVNTEAFF.

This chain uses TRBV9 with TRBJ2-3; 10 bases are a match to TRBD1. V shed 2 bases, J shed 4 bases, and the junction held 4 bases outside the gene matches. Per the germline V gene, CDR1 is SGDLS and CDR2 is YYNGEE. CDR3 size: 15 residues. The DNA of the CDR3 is TGTGCCAGCAGCGTTGGGACAGGGGCTCCAGATACGCAGTATTTT. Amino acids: CASSVGTGAPDTQYF.

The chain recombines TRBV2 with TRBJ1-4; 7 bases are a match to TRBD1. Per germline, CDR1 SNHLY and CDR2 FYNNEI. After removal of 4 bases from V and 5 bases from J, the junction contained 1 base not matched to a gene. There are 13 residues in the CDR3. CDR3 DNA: TGTGCCAGCAGTGTACAGGGGAATGAAAAACTGTTTTTT. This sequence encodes CASSVQGNEKLFF.

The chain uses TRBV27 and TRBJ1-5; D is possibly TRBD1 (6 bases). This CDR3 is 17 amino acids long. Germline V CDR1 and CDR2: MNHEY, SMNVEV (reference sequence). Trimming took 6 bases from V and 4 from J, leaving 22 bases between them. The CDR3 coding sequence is TGTGCCAGCAGAACGGGGCAGGGGACGGGGATTAATCAGCCCCAGCATTTT. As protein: CASRTGQGTGINQPQHF.

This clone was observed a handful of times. The CDR3 region has the DNA TGTGCCAGCAGCCAAGAGCAAGGACTAGCTGCCTACGAGCAGTACTTC. Amino acid sequence: CASSQEQGLAAYEQYF. This sequence joins TRBV4-2 and TRBJ2-7; 8 bases are shared with TRBD2. The CDR3 consists of 16 residues. Germline V lookup: CDR1 LGHNA, CDR2 YNFKEQ. Trimming cost V 0 bases and J 2 bases; bases outside gene matches: 6.

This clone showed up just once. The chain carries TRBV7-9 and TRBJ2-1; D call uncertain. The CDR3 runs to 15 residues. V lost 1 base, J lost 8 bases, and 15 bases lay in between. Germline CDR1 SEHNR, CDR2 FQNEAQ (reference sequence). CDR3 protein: CASSLEGRPGYEQFF. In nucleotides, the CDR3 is TGTGCCAGCAGCTTAGAGGGTAGGCCGGGCTATGAGCAGTTCTTC.